The clone carrying this T cell receptor (beta chain) occurred once. Its antigen is unidentified. This record comes from a study of shared clonotypes between healthy human individuals. Findings of the study overall: Shared across several donors were roughly 5.3% of the naive CD4 clonotypes. Among the subsets, naive ones generally showed larger estimated richness than memory ones.

Assay: immunoSEQ multiplex PCR; the TCRdb copy retains only in-frame clones and omits some. The data hold about 2.4 million clones, with roughly 93% observed a single time. Germline V gives CDR1 SGHAT, CDR2 FQNNGV. The V gene lost 1 base and the J gene lost 4 bases, with 7 bases spanning the gap. The CDR3 has 13 amino acids. This sequence originates from a man younger than 30 in good health. Some clones in this sample may be carry-over from other donors' samples. What was sequenced was naive CD4+ T cells from PBMCs. Noted subset: CD45RA+ positively selected. The chain uses TRBV11-2 and TRBJ2-5; D may be TRBD2 (6 bases). CDR3 loop: CASSLGGIETQYF. CDR3 sequence (DNA): TGTGCCAGCAGCTTAGGCGGGATAGAGACCCAGTACTTC.